This T cell receptor beta chain derives from a study of blood T cells in healthy people across ages. The CDR3 contains 13 residues. CDR1 and CDR2 from the germline V gene are LNHNV and YYDKDF (reference sequence). Together with a sample-barcoded 5' primer, a J-beta primer mix was included in a second PCR lasting about 7 to 11 cycles. MiXCR, applied by TCRdb to the 5' RACE reads, yields one record per CDR3 protein. The sample consists of roughly 1.9 million distinct CDR3 sequences, about 39% of them appearing once. This clonotype was sampled from a human donor in good health. The material sequenced was blood. The chain combines TRBV15 with TRBJ2-5; TRBD2 is a possible D gene (6 bases). Matching the DNA end better, TRBJ2-7 makes the J call doubtful. The CDR3 protein is CATSGGKVNEQYF. In nucleotides, the CDR3 is TGTGCCACCAGCGGGGGGAAGGTTAACGAGCAGTACTTC.